This TCR beta chain is drawn from a study of blood T cell repertoires in COVID-19 (dated by TCRdb to about 2020). Study-level background: Samples covering the acute and convalescent phases of COVID-19 were provided by collaborators in the United States, Italy and Spain. A de-identified subject ID, COVID-19 status, age in years and sex were almost always included in the sample metadata. Deeply sampled blood TCRbeta repertoires from subjects exposed to, actively infected with, or recovered from COVID-19 were included in the dataset. The repertoires were made available in a free public database intended to serve as a resource for research on the immune response to SARS-CoV-2. The samples were drawn from two sources: the first 160 participants of the ongoing ImmuneRACE study, and over 1,000 subjects contributed by 6 global collaborators. Where HLA class I and class II types were available, the types were taken from metadata supplied by the sample provider, not from assay-based typing. The material from the prospective study consisted of cDNA or gDNA derived from T cells, B-cell-depleted T cells, or PBMCs.

TCRbeta CDR3 regions were amplified from genomic DNA by means of the immunoSEQ Assay, a bias-controlled multiplex PCR. In the authors' own workflow: The number of nucleated cells in each sample was estimated from the amplification of reference gene primers within the assay. To quantify the absolute abundance of each unique TCRbeta CDR3 rearrangement, sequence reads were collapsed and filtered. For each sample, productive Simpson clonality was calculated as the square root of Simpson's diversity index across productive rearrangements. Drawn from immuneACCESS, this table holds only the in-frame rearrangements with V and J called that TCRdb kept. Clones are partly lost; checked studies trace under half to an unresolved V gene and leave the rest unexplained. V and J calls plus clone size are reproduced from that table; the DNA served to infer D and trimming. Counted in this sample were roughly 150,000 clones; roughly 89% of them appeared once. The leading ten clones occupy about 5% of the sample.

From the cysteine through the phenylalanine, the CDR3 covers 15 amino acids. CDR3 DNA only is kept here, 45 bases in frame from base 1. CDR1 and CDR2, looked up from the germline V gene (reference sequence), are PRHDT and FYEKMQ. The germline V end is reduced by 0 bases and the J end by 2 bases; junction bases left unmatched: 3. This clone came up once. Its antigen specificity is not known. No much larger clonotype is one base removed from it; base qualities were not supplied. General conclusions and limits of the study: How much clinical and demographic metadata was included differed by source and by participant, and the metadata was provided uncurated.

Collaborating institutions collected whole blood in K2EDTA tubes following their own protocols. For TCRbeta analysis, collaborators shipped samples in one of three forms: frozen whole blood, isolated PBMCs, or DNA extracted from either of those sample types. The sample was peripheral blood. Recombination linked TRBV13 to TRBJ1-2; the junction holds 7 bases that match TRBD1. This sequence was found in a human donor in a cohort sampled during active COVID-19. The CDR3 reads as follows: CASSLGGRGNYGYTF. The sequenced DNA is TGTGCCAGCAGCTTAGGTGGCAGGGGGAACTATGGCTACACCTTC.